This TCR beta chain was found in a study of identical twins. General study results and limits: Zero-insertion findings could be partly confounded by invariant cells (MAIT and iNKT cells).

About this clonotype itself: As yet, its antigen is unknown.

TCRdb re-called the 5' RACE reads through MiXCR, storing one row per CDR3 protein. The table has 600,000 to 700,000 distinct CDR3 sequences, around 21% seen once. The CDR3 has 15 amino acids. The ends were cut back, 3 bases at V and 5 bases at J, with 16 bases in the middle. These sequences were also reported in another study, on T cells expressing NK-cell markers. That work states: It was sorted CD3+CD56+NKG2C+, CD3+CD56+NKG2C- and CD3+CD56-NKG2C+ T cells that supplied the TCR beta repertoires. What restricted sorting to alpha-beta TCR T cells in several experiments was an anti-gamma-delta TCR antibody. Expanded NKG2C+ T cell clones were not confirmed as HCMV-specific.

The rearrangement joins TRBV12-3 or TRBV12-4 to TRBJ1-2; D perhaps matches TRBD1 (5 bases). The specimen sequenced was PBMCs. The sequence was collected from a woman between 18 and 29 years old in good health. The CDR3 nucleotides are TGTGCCAGCAGTTTTTCGTATCACGGGGCATATGGCTACACCTTC. Translation: CASSFSYHGAYGYTF.